This TCR beta chain is drawn from a study of shared clonotypes between healthy human individuals. Overall study: Per-donor plates numbered three CD4 naive, three CD4 memory, two CD8 naive and one CD8 memory.

Overall study results and limits: Enrolling few donors narrowed the genetic and exposure-history diversity that was represented.

Naive CD8 cells comprised CD45RO-negative, CCR7-positively selected cells, excluding terminally differentiated effector memory CD45RA+ cells. Participating donors were healthy, HIV-negative adults free of recent acute infections or vaccinations. CDR3 length: 14 amino acids. Germline trimming cut 1 base from V and 6 bases from J; bases unmatched to any gene: 6. CDR1 and CDR2 from the germline V gene are SEHNR and FQNEAQ (reference sequence). With respect to this clone: Antigen specificity is unknown.

Deep-level running was used for the assay. The protocol was immunoSEQ multiplex PCR, while the TCRdb copy is restricted to in-frame clones and leaves out a portion. There are about 2.2 million clones in the sample; approximately 94% occur only once, and approximately 1.7% lies in the top ten. Sequenced: naive CD8+ T cells from PBMCs. This chain connects TRBV7-9 to TRBJ2-7; TRBD1 aligns across 7 bases. This sequence originates from a man aged 18 to 29 in good health. Some clones in this sample may be carry-over from other donors' samples. Here the CDR3 reads CASSLVGTVSEQYF. The CDR3 bases are TGTGCCAGCAGCTTAGTGGGGACAGTATCCGAGCAGTACTTC.